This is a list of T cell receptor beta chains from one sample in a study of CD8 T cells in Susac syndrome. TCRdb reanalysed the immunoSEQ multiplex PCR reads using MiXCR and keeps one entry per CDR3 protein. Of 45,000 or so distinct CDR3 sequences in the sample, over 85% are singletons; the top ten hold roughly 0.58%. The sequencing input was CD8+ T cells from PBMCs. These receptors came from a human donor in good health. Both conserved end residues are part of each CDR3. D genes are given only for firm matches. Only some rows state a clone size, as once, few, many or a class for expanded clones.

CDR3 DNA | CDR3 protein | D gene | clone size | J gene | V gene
TGTGCCAGCAGCCCGTCTCCGAATGAGCAGTTCTTC | CASSPSPNEQFF | NA | NA | TRBJ2-1 | TRBV7-8
TGTGCCAGCAGCGTAACGGGACAGGGACGCTCACCCCTCCACTTT | CASSVTGQGRSPLHF | TRBD1 | NA | TRBJ1-6 | TRBV9
TGTGCCAGTAGTATACTCGGACAGGTGGACACTGAAGCTTTCTTT | CASSILGQVDTEAFF | TRBD1 | NA | TRBJ1-1 | TRBV19
TGCGCCAGCAGTCACACCTACGAGCAGTACTTC | CASSHTYEQYF | NA | NA | TRBJ2-7 | TRBV23-1
TGTGCCAGCAGTCCGATCCCAGGGGGGGCTTCCTACGAGCAGTACTTC | CASSPIPGGASYEQYF | NA | NA | TRBJ2-7 | TRBV27
TGTGCCAGCTCACCTCAGGGGGAAGAAGAGACCCAGTACTTC | CASSPQGEEETQYF | TRBD1 | NA | TRBJ2-5 | TRBV18
TGTGCCAGCAGCGGACTAGTACGGGTCACCGGGGAGCTGTTTTTT | CASSGLVRVTGELFF | TRBD2 | once | TRBJ2-2 | TRBV11-2
TGTGCCAGCAGCGCCGGTAACTTAGAGCAGTTCTTC | CASSAGNLEQFF | NA | NA | TRBJ2-1 | TRBV9
TGCAGTGGCAATGAGGGGGATGCCTACGAGCAGTACTTC | CSGNEGDAYEQYF | NA | NA | TRBJ2-7 | TRBV20-1
TGTGCCAGCAGCTTGGGGACTAGCGGGAGCTCCTACGAGCAGTACTTC | CASSLGTSGSSYEQYF | TRBD2 | NA | TRBJ2-7 | TRBV13
TGTGCCAGCACCGCGAGCGAGGTCGATGAGACCCAGTACTTC | CASTASEVDETQYF | NA | NA | TRBJ2-5 | TRBV28
TGTGCCAGCAGCCCGGACTCTCGCACAGATACGCAGTATTTT | CASSPDSRTDTQYF | NA | NA | TRBJ2-3 | TRBV9
TGTGCCAGCAGTGAACACGGACCAACCTATGGGGAGACCCAGTACTTC | CASSEHGPTYGETQYF | NA | NA | TRBJ2-5 | TRBV2
TGCGCCAGCAGCCAAGTCTCCTACAATGAGCAGTTCTTC | CASSQVSYNEQFF | NA | NA | TRBJ2-1 | TRBV4-1
TGTGCCAGCTCGCCCACGACAGGCGGGAGGGCTGGCACAGATACGCAGTATTTT | CASSPTTGGRAGTDTQYF | TRBD2 | once | TRBJ2-3 | TRBV18
TGCAGCGTTGAACCGATCACCGGGGAGCTGTTTTTT | CSVEPITGELFF | NA | once | TRBJ2-2 | TRBV29-1
TGTGCTAGCAGGGAGGAAGGACAGCCCCAGCATTTT | CASREEGQPQHF | NA | NA | TRBJ1-5 | TRBV12-3/TRBV12-4
TGTGCCACCAGCAGCCCCTCAGGGCATACGCAGTATTTT | CATSSPSGHTQYF | NA | NA | TRBJ2-3 | TRBV15
TGTGCCAGCAGTTTGGGTTGGGAGACCCAGTACTTC | CASSLGWETQYF | NA | NA | TRBJ2-5 | TRBV12-3/TRBV12-4
TGCAGCGTTGTCCCCGGCCTTCAAGAGACCCAGTACTTC | CSVVPGLQETQYF | NA | NA | TRBJ2-5 | TRBV29-1
TGTGCCAGCAGTCCCGGACAGGGGGCCGATCAAGATACGCAGTATTTT | CASSPGQGADQDTQYF | TRBD1 | once | TRBJ2-3 | TRBV28
TGCGCCAGCAGCCAAGATTCAACCTCCTCCTACGAGCAGTACTTC | CASSQDSTSSYEQYF | NA | once | TRBJ2-7 | TRBV4-1
TGTGCCAGCAGTTTAGCGGGGGCTCCCAACGAGCAGTACTTC | CASSLAGAPNEQYF | NA | NA | TRBJ2-7 | TRBV27
TGTGCCAGCAGTCTTTCCCCCGGGACTTCTAGCACAGATACGCAGTATTTT | CASSLSPGTSSTDTQYF | NA | NA | TRBJ2-3 | TRBV6-1
TGTGCCAGCAGTTCCTCCGGGACACTTCAAGAGACCCAGTACTTC | CASSSSGTLQETQYF | NA | NA | TRBJ2-5 | TRBV27
TGTGCCAGCAGCTTGACACACCTGTGGGAGACCCAGTACTTC | CASSLTHLWETQYF | NA | once | TRBJ2-5 | TRBV7-9
TGTGCCGGTGTGGGAGCCTACGAGCAGTACTTC | CAGVGAYEQYF | NA | NA | TRBJ2-7 | TRBV2
TGTGCCAGTAGTATAACAGCCAACTCCTACGAGCAGTACTTC | CASSITANSYEQYF | NA | NA | TRBJ2-7 | TRBV19
TGTGCCAGCAGCTCGGGACAGGGGGCTTATGGAGCTTTCTTT | CASSSGQGAYGAFF | TRBD1 | NA | TRBJ1-1 | TRBV3-1
TGCAGTGCTAGAGATCCAACTAGCGGGAGCTCCTACGAGCAGTACTTC | CSARDPTSGSSYEQYF | TRBD2 | NA | TRBJ2-7 | TRBV20-1
TGTGCCAGCAGCTTAGTCGGTGCCAAAAAAGCTCAGTACTTC | CASSLVGAKKAQYF | NA | NA | TRBJ2-4 | TRBV7-8
TGCAGTGCTAGAGATGGCACTTGGACAGGGGACACAGATACGCAGTATTTT | CSARDGTWTGDTDTQYF | TRBD1 | NA | TRBJ2-3 | TRBV20-1
TGTGCCAGCAGCGCAATGGCCCTGGGGTCCTACGAGCAGTACTTC | CASSAMALGSYEQYF | NA | NA | TRBJ2-7 | TRBV28
TGTGCCAGCACCCTTACAGGGTGGAATGAGCAGTTCTTC | CASTLTGWNEQFF | NA | NA | TRBJ2-1 | TRBV28
TGCAGTGCTAGAGAACAGGGCTTCACAGATACGCAGTATTTT | CSAREQGFTDTQYF | NA | NA | TRBJ2-3 | TRBV20-1
TGCAGTGCTAGAGATAGCGGAGACTACGAGCAGTACTTC | CSARDSGDYEQYF | NA | once | TRBJ2-7 | TRBV20-1
TGTGCCAGCAGTTTAGGGGTGTTCGAGCCACGGGGGATTCAGTACTTC | CASSLGVFEPRGIQYF | NA | NA | TRBJ2-4 | TRBV28
TGTGCCAGCAGCTCCGGGTCCGGGAAATCGGAGTACAATGAGCAGTTCTTC | CASSSGSGKSEYNEQFF | NA | NA | TRBJ2-1 | TRBV7-9
TGTGCCAGCAGCCAAGATAGACAGAACTATGGCTACACCTTC | CASSQDRQNYGYTF | NA | NA | TRBJ1-2 | TRBV3-1
TGTGCCAGCAGTTCGGGGAACACCGGGGAGCTGTTTTTT | CASSSGNTGELFF | NA | NA | TRBJ2-2 | TRBV6-5
TGTGCCAGTACCATGGGGCTTGGCACAGATACGCAGTATTTT | CASTMGLGTDTQYF | NA | NA | TRBJ2-3 | TRBV9
TGTGCCAGCAGCCTTGAGACTAGCGAGCAAGAGACCCAGTACTTC | CASSLETSEQETQYF | TRBD2 | NA | TRBJ2-5 | TRBV3-1
TGTGCCAGCAGTTTATCGGGCAGGTCGCTGGGGGATACGCAGTATTTT | CASSLSGRSLGDTQYF | NA | NA | TRBJ2-3 | TRBV28
TGCGCCAGCAGCCAAGACCCGGGACCGGGATACAATGAGCAGTTCTTC | CASSQDPGPGYNEQFF | NA | NA | TRBJ2-1 | TRBV4-1
TGTGCCAGCAGTCCCACGCAAGGGGGCTACGAGCAGTACTTC | CASSPTQGGYEQYF | NA | NA | TRBJ2-7 | TRBV27
TGCAGCGCCGGACAGGGGAATCTCGGCTATGGCTACACCTTC | CSAGQGNLGYGYTF | TRBD1 | NA | TRBJ1-2 | TRBV29-1
TGCGCCAGCAGCTTAGGGAACATTCAGTACTTC | CASSLGNIQYF | NA | NA | TRBJ2-4 | TRBV5-1
TGTGCCAGCAGAAACGGCGGGAGGGTGGCAGATACGCAGTATTTT | CASRNGGRVADTQYF | TRBD2 | once | TRBJ2-3 | TRBV28
TGTGCCACCAGCAGGGACAGGGTGAACACTGAAGCTTTCTTT | CATSRDRVNTEAFF | TRBD1 | NA | TRBJ1-1 | TRBV15
TGCAGCGTTGAAGTGGGGGGGTCCGGCGAGACCCAGTACTTC | CSVEVGGSGETQYF | TRBD2 | NA | TRBJ2-5 | TRBV29-1
TGTGCCAGCAGCTTAGCCTCACTCGAGTACCAAGAGACCCAGTACTTC | CASSLASLEYQETQYF | NA | once | TRBJ2-5 | TRBV13
TGTGCCAGCAGCCCAACCTGGGGAGAGAAAAACAATGAGCAGTTCTTC | CASSPTWGEKNNEQFF | NA | once | TRBJ2-1 | TRBV7-9
TGTGCCAGCAGTGAAACAGGGAGGAGCAATCAGCCCCAGCATTTT | CASSETGRSNQPQHF | NA | NA | TRBJ1-5 | TRBV2
TGCGCCAGCCATACCCCAGAGAACACCGGGGAGCTGTTTTTT | CASHTPENTGELFF | NA | NA | TRBJ2-2 | TRBV5-1
TGTGCCAGCAGCTTGGCCAGGGCGGGAGGGCCCCCAACCCCTGAGCAGTTCTTC | CASSLARAGGPPTPEQFF | TRBD2 | NA | TRBJ2-1 | TRBV5-6